This T cell receptor beta chain was observed in a study of blood T cell repertoires in COVID-19. Across the whole study: T cells, B-cell-depleted T cells, or PBMCs provided the cDNA or gDNA that served as material.

Methods used by the authors: Amplification with reference gene primers provided the estimates of nucleated cell counts. Using immunoSEQ multiplex PCR, the repertoire was profiled, and TCRdb retains in-frame clones only, with some absent. V and J calls and clone size are as listed in that table; D and trimming were resolved from the DNA. The sample lists around 300,000 clones, 89% seen once, with 2% to 2.5% in the top ten. CDR3 length: 18 residues. This sequence was found in a man aged 45-60 years with acute or convalescent COVID-19. The gene calls are TRBV21-1 and TRBJ1-5; the listed D gene, TRBD1, was not tested against the DNA. TRBV21-1 is deemed a pseudogene. The source material was peripheral blood. The DNA for the CDR3 is TGTGCCAGCAGCAAAGAGAACAGGGATATAGGGAGCAATCAGCCCCAGCATTTT. Its translation is CASSKENRDIGSNQPQHF.